This T cell receptor beta chain was obtained from a study of early T cells in non-severe SARS-CoV-2 infection. About the research overall: Sequencing used unsorted whole-blood bulk RNA, so chains lack pairing.

Each CDR3 protein gets one entry after TCRdb re-called the 5' RACE reads with MiXCR. The sample holds some 50,000 distinct CDR3 sequences, approximately 10% seen once. This clonotype was picked up many times. Relative to the germline gene, one junction end is altered; a read error may explain this. The CDR3 contains 13 residues. Per the germline V gene, CDR1 is SGHDT and CDR2 is YYEEEE. J is TRBJ2-7 and V is TRBV5-6; D is ambiguous. Material: whole blood, obtained at baseline. This TCR was sampled from an adult who was a healthcare worker with PCR-confirmed SARS-CoV-2 infection or an uninfected control (not recorded which). This CDR3 is CVSSPGQNYEQYF. The CDR3 region has the DNA TGTGTCAGCAGCCCCGGCCAAAACTACGAGCAGTACTTC.